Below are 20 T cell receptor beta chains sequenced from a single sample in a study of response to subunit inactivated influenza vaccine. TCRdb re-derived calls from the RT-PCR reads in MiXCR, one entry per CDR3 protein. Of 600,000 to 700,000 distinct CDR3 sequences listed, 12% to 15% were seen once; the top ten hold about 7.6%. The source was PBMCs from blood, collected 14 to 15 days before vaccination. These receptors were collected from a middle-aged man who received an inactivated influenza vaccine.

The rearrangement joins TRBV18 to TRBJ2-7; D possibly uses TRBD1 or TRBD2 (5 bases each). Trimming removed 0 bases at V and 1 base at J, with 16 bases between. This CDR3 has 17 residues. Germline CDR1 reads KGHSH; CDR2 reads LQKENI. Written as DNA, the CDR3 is TGTGCCAGCTCACCACCCTTCGGGACGGGGCCTTCCTACGAGCAGTACTTC. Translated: CASSPPFGTGPSYEQYF.

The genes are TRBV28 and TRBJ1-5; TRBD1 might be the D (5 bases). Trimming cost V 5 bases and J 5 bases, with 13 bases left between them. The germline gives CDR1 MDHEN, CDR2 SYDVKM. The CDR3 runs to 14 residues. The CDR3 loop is CASSAGSPYQPQHF. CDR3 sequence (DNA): TGTGCCAGCAGTGCAGGGTCCCCCTATCAGCCCCAGCATTTT.

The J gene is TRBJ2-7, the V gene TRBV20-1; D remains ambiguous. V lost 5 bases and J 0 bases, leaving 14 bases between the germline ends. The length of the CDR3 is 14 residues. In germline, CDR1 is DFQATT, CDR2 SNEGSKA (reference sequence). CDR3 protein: CSAPLLHLSYEQYF. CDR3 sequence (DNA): TGCAGTGCTCCGCTTTTACACCTCTCCTACGAGCAGTACTTC.

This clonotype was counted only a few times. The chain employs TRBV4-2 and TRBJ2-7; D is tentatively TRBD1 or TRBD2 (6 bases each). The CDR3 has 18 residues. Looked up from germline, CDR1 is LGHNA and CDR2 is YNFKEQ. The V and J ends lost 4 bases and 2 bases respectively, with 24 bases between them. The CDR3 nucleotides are TGTGCCAGCAGCCGACCACCCTCAGGCCGGGGGCAGCCCTACGAGCAGTACTTC. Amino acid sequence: CASSRPPSGRGQPYEQYF.

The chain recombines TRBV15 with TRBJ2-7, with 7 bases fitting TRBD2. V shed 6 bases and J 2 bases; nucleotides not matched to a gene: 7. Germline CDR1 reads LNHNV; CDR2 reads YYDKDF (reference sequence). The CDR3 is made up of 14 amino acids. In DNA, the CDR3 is TGTGCCACCAGTCCAGCGGGACTGGCCTACGAGCAGTACTTC. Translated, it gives CATSPAGLAYEQYF. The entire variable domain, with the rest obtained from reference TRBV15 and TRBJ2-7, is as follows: DAMVIQNPRYQVTQFGKPVTLSCSQTLNHNVMYWYQQKSSQAPKLLFHYYDKDFNNEADTPDNFQSRRPNTSFCFLDIRSPGLGDTAMYLCATSPAGLAYEQYFGPGTRLTVT.

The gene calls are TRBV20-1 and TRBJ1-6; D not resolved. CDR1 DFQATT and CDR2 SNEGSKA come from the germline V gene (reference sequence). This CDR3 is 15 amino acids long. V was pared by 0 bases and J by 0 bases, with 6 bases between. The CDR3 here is CSARETSSYNSPLHF. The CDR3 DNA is TGCAGTGCTAGAGAGACGAGCTCCTATAATTCACCCCTCCACTTT.

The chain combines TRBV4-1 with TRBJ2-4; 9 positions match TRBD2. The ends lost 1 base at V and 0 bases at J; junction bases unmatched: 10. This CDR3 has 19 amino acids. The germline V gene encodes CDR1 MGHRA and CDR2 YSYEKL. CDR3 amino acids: CASSQAGSGGPLAKNIQYF. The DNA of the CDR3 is TGCGCCAGCAGCCAAGCGGGTAGCGGGGGACCTTTAGCCAAAAACATTCAGTACTTC.

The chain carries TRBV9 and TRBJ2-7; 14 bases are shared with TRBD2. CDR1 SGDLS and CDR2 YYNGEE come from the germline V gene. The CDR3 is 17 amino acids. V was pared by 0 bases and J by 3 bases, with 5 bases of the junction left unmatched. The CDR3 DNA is TGTGCCAGCAGCGTAGTCAGAGGGACTAGCGGGAGCTACGAGCAGTACTTC. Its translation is CASSVVRGTSGSYEQYF.

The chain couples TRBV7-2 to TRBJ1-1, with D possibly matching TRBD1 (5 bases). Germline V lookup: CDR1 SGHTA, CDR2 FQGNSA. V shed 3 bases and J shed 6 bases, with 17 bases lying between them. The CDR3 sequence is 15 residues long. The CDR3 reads CASSLWGWEGSEAFF. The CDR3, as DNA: TGTGCCAGCAGCTTGTGGGGCTGGGAGGGTTCTGAAGCTTTCTTT.

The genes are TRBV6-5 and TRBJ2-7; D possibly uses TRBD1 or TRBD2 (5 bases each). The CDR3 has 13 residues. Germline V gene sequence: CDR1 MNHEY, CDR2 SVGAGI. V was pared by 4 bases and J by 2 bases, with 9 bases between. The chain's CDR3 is CASSSGATYEQYF. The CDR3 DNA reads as TGTGCCAGCAGTTCCGGGGCTACCTACGAGCAGTACTTC.

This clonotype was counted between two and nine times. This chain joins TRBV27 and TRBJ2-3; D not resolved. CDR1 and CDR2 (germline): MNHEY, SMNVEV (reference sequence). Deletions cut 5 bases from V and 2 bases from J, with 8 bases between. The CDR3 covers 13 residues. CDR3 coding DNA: TGTGCCAGCAGTACCCACCTCACAGATACGCAGTATTTT. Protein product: CASSTHLTDTQYF.

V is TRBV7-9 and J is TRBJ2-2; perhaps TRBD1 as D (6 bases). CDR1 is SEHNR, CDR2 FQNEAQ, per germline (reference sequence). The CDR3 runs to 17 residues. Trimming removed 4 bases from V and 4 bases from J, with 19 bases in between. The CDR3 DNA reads TGTGCCAGCAGCTCCGGGACACCACAACTCGCCACCGGGGAGCTGTTTTTT. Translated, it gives CASSSGTPQLATGELFF.

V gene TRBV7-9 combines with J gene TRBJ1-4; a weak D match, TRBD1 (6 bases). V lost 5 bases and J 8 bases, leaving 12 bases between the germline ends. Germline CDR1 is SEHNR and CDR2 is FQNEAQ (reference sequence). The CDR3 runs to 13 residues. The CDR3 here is CASSVGGREKLFF. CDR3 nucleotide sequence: TGTGCCAGCAGCGTCGGGGGGCGCGAAAAACTGTTTTTT. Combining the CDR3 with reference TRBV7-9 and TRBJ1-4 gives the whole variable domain DTGVSQNPRHKITKRGQNVTFRCDPISEHNRLYWYRQTLGQGPEFLTYFQNEAQLEKSRLLSDRFSAERPKGSFSTLEIQRTEQGDSAMYLCASSVGGREKLFFGSGTQLSVL.

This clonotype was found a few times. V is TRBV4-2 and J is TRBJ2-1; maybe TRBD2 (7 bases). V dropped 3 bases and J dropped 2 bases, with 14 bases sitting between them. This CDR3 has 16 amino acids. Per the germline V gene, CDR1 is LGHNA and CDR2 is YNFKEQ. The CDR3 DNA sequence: TGTGCCAGCAGCCAGGGCGGGGGCCCTGCCTACAATGAGCAGTTCTTC. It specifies CASSQGGGPAYNEQFF.

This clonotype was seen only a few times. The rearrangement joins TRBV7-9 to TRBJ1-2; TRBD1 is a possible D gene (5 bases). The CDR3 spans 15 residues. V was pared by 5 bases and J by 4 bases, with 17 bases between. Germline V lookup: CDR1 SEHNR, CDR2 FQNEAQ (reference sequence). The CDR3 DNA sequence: TGTGCCAGCAGCGACCGGGACCGCCCCGGCTATGGCTACACCTTC. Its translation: CASSDRDRPGYGYTF.

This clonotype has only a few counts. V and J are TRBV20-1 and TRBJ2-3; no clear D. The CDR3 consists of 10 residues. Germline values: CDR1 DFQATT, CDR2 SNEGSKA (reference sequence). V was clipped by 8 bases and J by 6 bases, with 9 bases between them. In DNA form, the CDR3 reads TGCAGTTGCTTCGGGGATACGCAGTATTTT. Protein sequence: CSCFGDTQYF.

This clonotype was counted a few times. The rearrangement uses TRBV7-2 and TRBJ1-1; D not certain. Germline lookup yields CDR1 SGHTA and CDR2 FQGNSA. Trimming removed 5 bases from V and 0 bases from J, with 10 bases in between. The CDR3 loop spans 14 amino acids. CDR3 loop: CASSPWTVNTEAFF. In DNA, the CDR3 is TGTGCCAGCAGCCCATGGACGGTGAACACTGAAGCTTTCTTT.

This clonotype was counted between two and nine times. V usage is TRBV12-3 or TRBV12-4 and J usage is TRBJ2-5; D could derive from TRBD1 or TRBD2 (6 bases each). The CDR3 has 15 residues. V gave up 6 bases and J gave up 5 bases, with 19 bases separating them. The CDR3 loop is CASSQLGVGGETQYF. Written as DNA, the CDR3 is TGTGCCAGCAGCCAACTCGGGGTAGGGGGGGAGACCCAGTACTTC.

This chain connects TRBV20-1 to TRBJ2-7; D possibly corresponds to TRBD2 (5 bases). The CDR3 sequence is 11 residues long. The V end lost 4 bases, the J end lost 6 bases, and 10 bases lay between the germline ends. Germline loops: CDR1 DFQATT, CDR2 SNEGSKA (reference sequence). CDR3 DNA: TGCAGTGCTAAGGGAGACCTCGAGCAGTACTTC. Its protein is CSAKGDLEQYF.

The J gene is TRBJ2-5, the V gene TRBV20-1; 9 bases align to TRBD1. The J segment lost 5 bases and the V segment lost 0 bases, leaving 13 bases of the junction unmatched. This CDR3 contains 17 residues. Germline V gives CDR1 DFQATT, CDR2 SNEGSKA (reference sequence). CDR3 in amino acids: CSARDGVTGGSWETQYF. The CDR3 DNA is TGCAGTGCTAGAGATGGGGTGACAGGGGGAAGTTGGGAGACCCAGTACTTC.